Detailed here is one T cell receptor (beta chain). The sample originates from a study of T cell responses to AZD1222 COVID-19 vaccine. Germline V gene lookup returns CDR1 KGHSH and CDR2 LQKENI. The CDR3 runs to 13 residues. V lost 4 bases, J lost 6 bases, and 9 bases lay in between. The method was immunoSEQ multiplex PCR; TCRdb's version includes in-frame clones alone and lacks a portion of them. The sample has about 200,000 clones; approximately 91% are singletons. This receptor was identified in an adult who received the AZD1222 COVID-19 vaccine. The chain links TRBV18 to TRBJ2-2; D call uncertain. Sequencing used peripheral blood, obtained 28 days after the second AZD1222 dose. This chain's CDR3 is CASSLEVPGELFF. CDR3 nucleotide sequence: TGTGCCAGCTCACTCGAGGTGCCCGGGGAGCTGTTTTTT.